This TCR beta chain was sequenced during a study of response to subunit inactivated influenza vaccine (dated by TCRdb to 2016 to 2019). Concerning the study at large: Deep quantitative T cell receptor repertoire profiling was used in the study to track responses to a trivalent subunit inactivated influenza vaccine.

In its sample, this clonotype was seen a few times. What this receptor recognizes is not known. No much larger clone is present one base from it, and per-base qualities are unavailable. General conclusions and limits of the study: It was suggested by the authors that each seasonal influenza vaccination may recruit only a limited number of new T cells.

CDR1 and CDR2, looked up from the germline V gene, are SGHAT and FQNNGV. Its CDR3 holds 13 amino acids, cysteine through phenylalanine. Left in the record is the CDR3 DNA by itself, 39 bases read in frame from the first base. V was cut back by 4 bases and J by 6 bases, leaving a gap of 10 bases between them. The library was prepared using RT-PCR. The sequencing machine was an Illumina HiSeq 2500. In-frame beta chains were kept once TCRdb had trimmed the public reads at Q25 with fastp and called clones with MiXCR. Every CDR3 protein is listed once, alongside the most common genes and DNA of its rows. This sample has 600,000 to 700,000 distinct CDR3 sequences in its table, and 14% of those were observed once. The ten largest clonotypes hold 6% to 9.5% of the sample.

In this chain, TRBV11-2 is recombined with TRBJ2-1; no D gene is confidently identified. This TCR was sampled from a man aged 45 to 65 who received an inactivated influenza vaccine. Donor details come from another sample of the same person, matched by shared clones. This sample comprised PBMCs from blood, obtained around two weeks before vaccination. The DNA is TGTGCCAGCAGCTATCACCCTCCCAATGAGCAGTTCTTC. It translates to CASSYHPPNEQFF.